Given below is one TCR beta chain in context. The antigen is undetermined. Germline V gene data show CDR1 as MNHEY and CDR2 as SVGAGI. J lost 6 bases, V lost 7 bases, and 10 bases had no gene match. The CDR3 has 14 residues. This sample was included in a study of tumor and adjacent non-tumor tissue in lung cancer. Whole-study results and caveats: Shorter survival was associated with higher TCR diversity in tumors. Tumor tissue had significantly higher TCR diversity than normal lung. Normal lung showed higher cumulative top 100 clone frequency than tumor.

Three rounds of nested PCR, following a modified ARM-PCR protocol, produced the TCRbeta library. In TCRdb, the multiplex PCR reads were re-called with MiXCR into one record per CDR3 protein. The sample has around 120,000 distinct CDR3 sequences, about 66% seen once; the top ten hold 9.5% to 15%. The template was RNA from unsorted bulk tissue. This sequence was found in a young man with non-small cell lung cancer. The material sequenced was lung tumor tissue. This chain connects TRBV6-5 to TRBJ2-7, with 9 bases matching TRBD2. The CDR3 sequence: CASTSSGGTLEQYF. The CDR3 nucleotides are TGTGCCAGCACTTCGAGCGGGGGGACGCTCGAGCAGTACTTC.